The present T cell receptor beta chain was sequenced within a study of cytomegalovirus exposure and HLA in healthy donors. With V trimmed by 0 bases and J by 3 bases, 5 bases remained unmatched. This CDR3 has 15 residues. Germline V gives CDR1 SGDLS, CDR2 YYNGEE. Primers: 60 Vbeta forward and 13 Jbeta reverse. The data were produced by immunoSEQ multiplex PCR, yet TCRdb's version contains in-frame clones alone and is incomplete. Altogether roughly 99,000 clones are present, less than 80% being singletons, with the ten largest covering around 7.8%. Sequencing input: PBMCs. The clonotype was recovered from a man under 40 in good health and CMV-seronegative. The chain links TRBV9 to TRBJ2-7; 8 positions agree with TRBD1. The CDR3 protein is CASSVGGTGIYEQYF. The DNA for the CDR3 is TGTGCCAGCAGCGTAGGTGGGACAGGTATCTACGAGCAGTACTTC.